The clone carrying this T cell receptor beta chain has a handful of counts. Its antigen is still unknown. V was cut by 1 base and J by 5 bases, with 9 bases left in between. This CDR3 has 14 amino acids. Per the germline V gene, CDR1 is SGHTA and CDR2 is FQGNSA. The sample belongs to a study of response to subunit inactivated influenza vaccine. Study-wide results and limits: Each seasonal flu vaccination may recruit only limited new T cells, authors suggested.

TCRdb redid the calling of the RT-PCR reads with MiXCR, one entry per CDR3 protein. This sample yields 500,000 to 600,000 distinct CDR3 sequences, of which 13% are seen a single time; less than 15% belongs to the top ten. V usage is TRBV7-2 and J usage is TRBJ2-1; perhaps D is TRBD1 or TRBD2 (5 bases each). The sample consisted of PBMCs from blood, taken 40 to 50 days after vaccination. This receptor was identified in a middle-aged man who received an inactivated influenza vaccine. CDR3 bases: TGTGCCAGCAGCTTAGGGGGGACCCACAATGAGCAGTTCTTC. The encoded protein is CASSLGGTHNEQFF. The full variable domain, with the rest looked up from reference TRBV7-2 and TRBJ2-1, is GAGVSQSPSNKVTEKGKDVELRCDPISGHTALYWYRQSLGQGLEFLIYFQGNSAPDKSGLPSDRFSAERTGGSVSTLTIQRTQQEDSAVYLCASSLGGTHNEQFFGPGTRLTVL.